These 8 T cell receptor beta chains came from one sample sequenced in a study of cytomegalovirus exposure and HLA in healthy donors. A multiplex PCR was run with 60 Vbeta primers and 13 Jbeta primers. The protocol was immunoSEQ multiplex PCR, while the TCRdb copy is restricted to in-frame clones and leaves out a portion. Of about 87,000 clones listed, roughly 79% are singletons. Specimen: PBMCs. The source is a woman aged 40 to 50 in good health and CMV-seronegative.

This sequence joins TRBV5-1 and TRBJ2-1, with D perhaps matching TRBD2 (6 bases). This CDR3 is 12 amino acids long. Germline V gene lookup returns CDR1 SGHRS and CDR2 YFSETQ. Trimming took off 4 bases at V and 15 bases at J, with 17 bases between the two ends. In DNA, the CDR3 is TGCGCCAGCAGCCCAACGGGCGGGGACCCGTTCTTC. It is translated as CASSPTGGDPFF.

CDR3 protein: CASSPQAGGYNEQFF. The CDR3 coding sequence is TGTGCCAGCAGCCCCCAAGCGGGGGGTTACAATGAGCAGTTCTTC. This rearrangement joins TRBV7-6 to TRBJ2-1, with TRBD2 matching over 9 bases. This CDR3 spans 15 amino acids. Germline assignment: CDR1 SGHVS and CDR2 FNYEAQ. V gave up 5 bases and J gave up 4 bases; unmatched junction bases: 6.

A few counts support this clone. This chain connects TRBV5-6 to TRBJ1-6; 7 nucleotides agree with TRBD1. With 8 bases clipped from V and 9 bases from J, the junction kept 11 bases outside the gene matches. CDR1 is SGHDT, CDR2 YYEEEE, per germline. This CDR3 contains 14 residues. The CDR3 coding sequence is TGTGCCAGTCAATACGACAGGGCCGGTTCACCCCTCCACTTT. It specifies CASQYDRAGSPLHF. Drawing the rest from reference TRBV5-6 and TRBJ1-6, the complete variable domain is DAGVTQSPTHLIKTRGQQVTLRCSPKSGHDTVSWYQQALGQGPQFIFQYYEEEERQRGNFPDRFSGHQFPNYSSELNVNALLLGDSALYLCASQYDRAGSPLHFGNGTRLTVT.

The CDR3 DNA sequence: TGTGCCAGCAGCTTGGTGTCGAGGTTACCCGCAACTAATGAAAAACTGTTTTTT. Protein: CASSLVSRLPATNEKLFF. The chain uses TRBV5-4 and TRBJ1-4, with D unresolved. Germline V gives CDR1 SGHNT, CDR2 YYREEE (reference sequence). Trimming left V 0 bases short and J 0 bases short, with 15 bases between. CDR3 length: 18 residues.

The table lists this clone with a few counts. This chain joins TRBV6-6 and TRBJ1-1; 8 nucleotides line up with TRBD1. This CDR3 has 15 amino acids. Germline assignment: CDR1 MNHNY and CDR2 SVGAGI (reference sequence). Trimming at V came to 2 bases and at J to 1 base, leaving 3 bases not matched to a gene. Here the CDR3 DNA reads TGTGCCAGCAGTTACCCCGGACAGGGGAACACTGAAGCTTTCTTT. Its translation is CASSYPGQGNTEAFF.

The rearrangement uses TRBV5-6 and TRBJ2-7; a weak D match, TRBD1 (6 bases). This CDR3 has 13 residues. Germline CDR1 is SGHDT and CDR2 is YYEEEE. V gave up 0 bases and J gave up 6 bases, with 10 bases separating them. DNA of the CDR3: TGTGCCAGCAGCTTGGGCGGACAGCTCGAGCAGTACTTC. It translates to CASSLGGQLEQYF. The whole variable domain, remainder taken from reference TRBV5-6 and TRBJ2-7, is DAGVTQSPTHLIKTRGQQVTLRCSPKSGHDTVSWYQQALGQGPQFIFQYYEEEERQRGNFPDRFSGHQFPNYSSELNVNALLLGDSALYLCASSLGGQLEQYFGPGTRLTVT.

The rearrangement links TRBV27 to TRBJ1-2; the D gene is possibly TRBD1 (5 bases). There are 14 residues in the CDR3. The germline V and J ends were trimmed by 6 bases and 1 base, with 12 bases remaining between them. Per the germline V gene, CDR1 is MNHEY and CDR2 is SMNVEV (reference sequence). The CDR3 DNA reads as TGTGCCAGCAGCCACCTTGACAGTAACTATGGCTACACCTTC. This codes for CASSHLDSNYGYTF.

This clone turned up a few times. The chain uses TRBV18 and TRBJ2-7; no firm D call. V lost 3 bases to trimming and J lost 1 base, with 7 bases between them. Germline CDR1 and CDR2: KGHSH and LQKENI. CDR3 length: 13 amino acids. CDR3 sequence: CASSPPGSYEQYF. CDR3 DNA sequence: TGTGCCAGCTCACCGCCCGGTTCCTACGAGCAGTACTTC.